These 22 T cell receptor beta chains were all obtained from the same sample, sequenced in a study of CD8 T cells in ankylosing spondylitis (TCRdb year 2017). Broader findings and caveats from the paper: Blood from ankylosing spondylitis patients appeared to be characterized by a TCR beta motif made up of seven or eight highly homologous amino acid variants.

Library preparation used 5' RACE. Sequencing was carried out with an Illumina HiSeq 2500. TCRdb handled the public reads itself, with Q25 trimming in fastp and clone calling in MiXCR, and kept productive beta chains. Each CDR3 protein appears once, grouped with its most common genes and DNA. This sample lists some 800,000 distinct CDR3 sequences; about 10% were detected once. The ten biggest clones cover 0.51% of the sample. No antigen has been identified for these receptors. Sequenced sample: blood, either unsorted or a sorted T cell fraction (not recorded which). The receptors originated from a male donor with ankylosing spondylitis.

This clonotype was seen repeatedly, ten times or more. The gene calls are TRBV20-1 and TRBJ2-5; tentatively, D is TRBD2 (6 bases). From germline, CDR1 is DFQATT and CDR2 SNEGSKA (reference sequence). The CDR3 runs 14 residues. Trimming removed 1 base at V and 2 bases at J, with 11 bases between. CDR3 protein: CSARAMGGQETQYF. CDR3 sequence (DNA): TGCAGTGCTAGAGCAATGGGGGGACAAGAGACCCAGTACTTC.

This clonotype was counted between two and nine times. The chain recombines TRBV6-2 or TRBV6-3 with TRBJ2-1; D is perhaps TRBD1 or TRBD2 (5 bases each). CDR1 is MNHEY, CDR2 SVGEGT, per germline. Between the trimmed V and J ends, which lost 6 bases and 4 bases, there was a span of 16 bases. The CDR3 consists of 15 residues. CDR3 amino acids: CASRDPGPLYNEQFF. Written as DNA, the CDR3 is TGTGCCAGCAGAGATCCGGGACCACTATACAATGAGCAGTTCTTC.

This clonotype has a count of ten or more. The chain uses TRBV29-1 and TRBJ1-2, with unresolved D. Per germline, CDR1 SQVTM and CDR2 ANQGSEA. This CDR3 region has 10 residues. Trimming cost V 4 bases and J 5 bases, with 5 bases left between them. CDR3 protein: CSVVGYGYTF. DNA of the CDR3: TGCAGCGTTGTCGGATATGGCTACACCTTC.

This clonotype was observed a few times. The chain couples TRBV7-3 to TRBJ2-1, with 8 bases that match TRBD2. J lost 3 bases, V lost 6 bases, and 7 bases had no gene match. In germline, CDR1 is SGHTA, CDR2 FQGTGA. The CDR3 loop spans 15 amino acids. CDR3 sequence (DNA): TGTGCCAGCAGTCGTAGCGGGGAATTCTACAATGAGCAGTTCTTC. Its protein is CASSRSGEFYNEQFF.

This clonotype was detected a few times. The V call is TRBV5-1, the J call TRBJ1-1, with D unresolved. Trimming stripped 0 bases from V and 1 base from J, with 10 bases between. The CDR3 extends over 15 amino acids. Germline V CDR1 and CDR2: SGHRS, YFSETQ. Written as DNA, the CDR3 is TGCGCCAGCAGCTTGGCTCAGGAACCGAACACTGAAGCTTTCTTT. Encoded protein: CASSLAQEPNTEAFF.

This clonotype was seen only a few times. CDR3 nucleotide sequence: TGTGCCAGCAGCTTAAGCTATGGAACTGAAGCTTTCTTT. Protein: CASSLSYGTEAFF. This chain links TRBV27 with TRBJ1-1; D not resolved. Between the trimmed V and J ends, which lost 6 bases and 5 bases, there was a span of 13 bases. The CDR3 consists of 13 residues. The germline gives CDR1 MNHEY, CDR2 SMNVEV (reference sequence).

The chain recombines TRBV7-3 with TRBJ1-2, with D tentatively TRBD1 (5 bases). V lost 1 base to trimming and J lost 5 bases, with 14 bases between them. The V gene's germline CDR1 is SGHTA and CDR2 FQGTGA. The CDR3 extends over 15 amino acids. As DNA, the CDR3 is TGTGCCAGCAGCTTAAGTCCGGGGGGTTTATATGGCTACACCTTC. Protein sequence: CASSLSPGGLYGYTF. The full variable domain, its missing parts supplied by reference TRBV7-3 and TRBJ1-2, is GAGVSQTPSNKVTEKGKYVELRCDPISGHTALYWYRQSLGQGPEFLIYFQGTGAADDSGLPNDRFFAVRPEGSVSTLKIQRTERGDSAVYLCASSLSPGGLYGYTFGSGTRLTVV.

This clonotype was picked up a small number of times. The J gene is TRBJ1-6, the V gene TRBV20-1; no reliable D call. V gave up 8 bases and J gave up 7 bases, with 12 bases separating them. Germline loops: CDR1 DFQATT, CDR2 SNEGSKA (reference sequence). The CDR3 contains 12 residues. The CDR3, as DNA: TGCAGTCTCAAAGTGGGGAATTCACCCCTCCACTTT. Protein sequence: CSLKVGNSPLHF.

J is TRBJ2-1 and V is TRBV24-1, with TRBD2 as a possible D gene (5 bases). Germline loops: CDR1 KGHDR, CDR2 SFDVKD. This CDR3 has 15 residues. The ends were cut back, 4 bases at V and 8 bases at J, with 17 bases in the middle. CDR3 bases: TGTGCCACCAGTGACCACGGGGTGGGTCGGGATGAGCAGTTCTTC. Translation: CATSDHGVGRDEQFF.

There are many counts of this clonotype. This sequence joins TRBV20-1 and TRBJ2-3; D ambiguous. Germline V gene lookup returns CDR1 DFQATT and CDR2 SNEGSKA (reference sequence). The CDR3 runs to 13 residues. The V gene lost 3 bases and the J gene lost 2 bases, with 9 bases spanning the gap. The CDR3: CSASEANTDTQYF. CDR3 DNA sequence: TGCAGTGCTAGTGAGGCCAACACAGATACGCAGTATTTT.

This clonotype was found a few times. CDR3 coding DNA: TGCAGTGCCACATGGACAGGGAGGGCCGGCCACACCTTC. It translates to CSATWTGRAGHTF. V usage is TRBV20-1 and J usage is TRBJ1-2; 8 bases align to TRBD1. The length of the CDR3 is 13 residues. Trimming at V came to 6 bases and at J to 12 bases, leaving 15 bases not matched to a gene. Germline-derived CDR1 and CDR2 are DFQATT and SNEGSKA (reference sequence).

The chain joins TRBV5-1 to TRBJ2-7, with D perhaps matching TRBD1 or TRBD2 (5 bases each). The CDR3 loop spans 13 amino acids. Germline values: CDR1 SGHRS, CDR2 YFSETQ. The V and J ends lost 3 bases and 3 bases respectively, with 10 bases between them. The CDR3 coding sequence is TGCGCCAGCAGCTCTGGGGCGGGCTACGAGCAGTACTTC. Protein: CASSSGAGYEQYF.

The CDR3 region has the DNA TGTGCCAGCAGGGCTCAGGGAGCTGGAAACACCATATATTTT. It translates to CASRAQGAGNTIYF. J is TRBJ1-3 and V is TRBV25-1, with a tentative D call TRBD1 (5 bases). Germline CDR1 MGHDK, CDR2 SYGVNS. This CDR3 comprises 14 residues. The V end lost 6 bases, the J end lost 2 bases, and 11 bases lay between the germline ends. Complete variable domain (other parts from reference TRBV25-1 and TRBJ1-3): EADIYQTPRYLVIGTGKKITLECSQTMGHDKMYWYQQDPGMELHLIHYSYGVNSTEKGDLSSESTVSRIRTEHFPLTLESARPSHTSQYLCASRAQGAGNTIYFGEGSWLTVV.

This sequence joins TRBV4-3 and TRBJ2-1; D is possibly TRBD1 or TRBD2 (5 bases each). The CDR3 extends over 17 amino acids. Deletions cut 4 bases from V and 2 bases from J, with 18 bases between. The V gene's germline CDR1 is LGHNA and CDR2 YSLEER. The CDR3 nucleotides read TGCGCCAGCAGCCTTACCACCCCCGGGACGGCCTACAATGAGCAGTTCTTC. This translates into CASSLTTPGTAYNEQFF.

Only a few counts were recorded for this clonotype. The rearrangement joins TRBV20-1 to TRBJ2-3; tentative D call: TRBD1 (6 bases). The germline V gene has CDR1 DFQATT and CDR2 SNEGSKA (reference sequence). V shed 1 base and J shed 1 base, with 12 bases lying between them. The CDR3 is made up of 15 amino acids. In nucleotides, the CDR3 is TGCAGTGCTAGAGCTCCGGGACACGGCACAGATACGCAGTATTTT. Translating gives CSARAPGHGTDTQYF.

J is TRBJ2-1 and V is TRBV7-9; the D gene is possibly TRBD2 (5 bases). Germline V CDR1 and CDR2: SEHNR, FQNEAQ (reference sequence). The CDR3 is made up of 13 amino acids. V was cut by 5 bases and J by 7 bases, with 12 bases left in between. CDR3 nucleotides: TGTGCCAGCAGCCCCCCCGGGGATAATGAGCAGTTCTTC. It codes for CASSPPGDNEQFF.

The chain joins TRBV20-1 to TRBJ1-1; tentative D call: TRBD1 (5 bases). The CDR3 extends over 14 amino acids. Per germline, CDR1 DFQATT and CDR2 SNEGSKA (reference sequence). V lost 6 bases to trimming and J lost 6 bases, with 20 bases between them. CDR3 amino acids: CSAPGPLEPPEAFF. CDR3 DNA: TGCAGTGCGCCAGGGCCTTTAGAGCCCCCTGAAGCTTTCTTT.

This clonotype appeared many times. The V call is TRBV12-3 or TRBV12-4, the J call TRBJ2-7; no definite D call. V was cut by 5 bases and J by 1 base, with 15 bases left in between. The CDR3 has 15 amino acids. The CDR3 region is CASSPEIRVSYEQYF. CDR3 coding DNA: TGTGCCAGCAGTCCCGAAATACGGGTATCCTACGAGCAGTACTTC.

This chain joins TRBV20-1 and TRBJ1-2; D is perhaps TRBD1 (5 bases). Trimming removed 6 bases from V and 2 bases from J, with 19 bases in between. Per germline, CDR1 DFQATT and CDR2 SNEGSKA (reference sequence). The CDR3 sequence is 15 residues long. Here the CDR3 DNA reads TGCAGTGCCAACCTCAATCCCGGGGCGAACTATGGCTACACCTTC. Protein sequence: CSANLNPGANYGYTF.

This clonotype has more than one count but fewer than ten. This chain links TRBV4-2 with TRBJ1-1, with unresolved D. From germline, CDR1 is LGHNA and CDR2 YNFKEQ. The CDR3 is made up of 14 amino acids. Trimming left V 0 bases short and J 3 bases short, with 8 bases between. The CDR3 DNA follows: TGTGCCAGCAGCCAAGAGTCCGGGTACACTGAAGCTTTCTTT. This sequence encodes CASSQESGYTEAFF.

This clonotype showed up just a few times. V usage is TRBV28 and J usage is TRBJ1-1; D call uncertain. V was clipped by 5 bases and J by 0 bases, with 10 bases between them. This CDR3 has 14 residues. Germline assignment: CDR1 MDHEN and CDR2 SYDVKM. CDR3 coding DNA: TGTGCCAGCAGTCCCCCTGTGCTGAACACTGAAGCTTTCTTT. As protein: CASSPPVLNTEAFF.

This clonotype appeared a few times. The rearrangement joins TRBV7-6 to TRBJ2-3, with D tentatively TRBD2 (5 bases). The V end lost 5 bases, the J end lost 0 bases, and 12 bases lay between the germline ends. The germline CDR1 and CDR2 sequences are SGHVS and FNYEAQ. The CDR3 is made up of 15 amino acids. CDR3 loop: CASSEPGFSTDTQYF. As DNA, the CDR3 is TGTGCCAGCAGCGAGCCGGGATTTAGCACAGATACGCAGTATTTT.